Listed here is a single TCR beta chain. Its antigen is still unknown. This sample was included in a study of graft-versus-host responses after intestinal transplantation. Study-level points and caveats: Recipient marrow contained GvH clones, some of which appeared first in ileum or blood. High graft-versus-host to host-versus-graft clonal ratios were found in allografts of patients who had graft-donor T cell macrochimerism.

Germline V gene sequence: CDR1 MNHNS, CDR2 SASEGT. V lost 6 bases, J lost 3 bases, and 12 bases lay in between. The CDR3 consists of 14 residues. The data were produced by immunoSEQ multiplex PCR, yet TCRdb's version contains in-frame clones alone and is incomplete. The sample shows 85,000 to 100,000 clones, roughly 83% of them seen only once. The starting material was PBMCs, obtained 255 days after intestinal transplant. This TCR came from a human patient who received an intestinal transplant, so some T cells may come from the graft donor. The rearrangement joins TRBV6-1 to TRBJ1-5, with D perhaps TRBD1 (6 bases). The CDR3 loop reads CASRISGDNQPQHF. The DNA for the CDR3 is TGTGCCAGCAGAATATCAGGGGACAATCAGCCCCAGCATTTT.